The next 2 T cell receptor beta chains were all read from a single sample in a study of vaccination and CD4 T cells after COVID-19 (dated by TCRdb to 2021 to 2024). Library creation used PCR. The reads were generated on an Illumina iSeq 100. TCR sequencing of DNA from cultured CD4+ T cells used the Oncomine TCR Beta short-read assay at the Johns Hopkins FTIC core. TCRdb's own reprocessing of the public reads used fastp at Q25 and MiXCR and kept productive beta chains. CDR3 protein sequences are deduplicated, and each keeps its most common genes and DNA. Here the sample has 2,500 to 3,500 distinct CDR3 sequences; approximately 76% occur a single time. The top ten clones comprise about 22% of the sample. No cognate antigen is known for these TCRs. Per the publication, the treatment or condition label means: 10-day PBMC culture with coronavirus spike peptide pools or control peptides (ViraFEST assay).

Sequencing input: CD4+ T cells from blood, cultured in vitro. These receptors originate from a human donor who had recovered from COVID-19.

CDR3 loop: CATRLRDGYTF. For the CDR3, the DNA is TGTGCCACCAGACTTAGGGATGGCTACACCTTC. The genes are TRBV24-1 and TRBJ1-2; D ambiguous. Trimming pared 7 bases from V and 6 bases from J, leaving 8 bases between. This CDR3 is built from 11 residues. In germline, CDR1 is KGHDR, CDR2 SFDVKD.

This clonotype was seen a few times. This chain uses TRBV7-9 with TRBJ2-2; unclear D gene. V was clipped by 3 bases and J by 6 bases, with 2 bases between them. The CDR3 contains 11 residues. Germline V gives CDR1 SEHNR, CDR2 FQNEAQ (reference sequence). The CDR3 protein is CASSLSGELFF. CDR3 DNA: TGTGCCAGCAGCTTGTCCGGGGAGCTGTTTTTT.